The source of this TCR beta chain is a study of blood T cell repertoires in COVID-19 (dated by TCRdb to the early 2020s). A note on the overall study: Collaborator samples came from the United States, Italy and Spain and covered acute and convalescent phases of COVID-19. A freely available public database, intended as a resource for researchers studying the immune response to SARS-CoV-2, is where the repertoires were released. The prospective study material was composed of cDNA or gDNA derived from T cells, B-cell-depleted T cells, or PBMCs. Deeply sampled blood TCRbeta repertoires from subjects exposed to, actively infected with, or recovered from COVID-19 were included in the dataset. The samples were drawn from two sources: the first 160 participants of the ongoing ImmuneRACE study, and about 1,300 subjects contributed by 6 global collaborators. The sample metadata nearly always contained a de-identified subject ID, COVID-19 status, age in years and sex. Where available, HLA class I and class II types were taken from metadata supplied by the sample provider and were not determined by assay-based typing.

The immunoSEQ Assay, a bias-controlled multiplex PCR, was used to amplify TCRbeta CDR3 regions from genomic DNA. Per the source publication's procedure: Within the assay, amplification of reference gene primers was used to estimate how many nucleated cells each sample contained. Sequence reads were collapsed and filtered to measure the absolute abundance of every unique TCRbeta CDR3 rearrangement. For each sample, productive Simpson clonality was calculated as the square root of Simpson's diversity index across productive rearrangements. In its TCRdb copy, this immuneACCESS table keeps in-frame sequences only and misses some clones. Where compared with another copy, unresolved V genes explain less than half of these, and the others have no known cause. V, J and clone size reflect that table, while D and trimming were determined from the DNA. In this sample the table shows around 120,000 clones, under 80% of which occur a single time. The leading ten clones occupy roughly 2% of the sample.

About this clone: Its antigen target is currently unknown. The sample holds no much larger clone one base away, and base qualities are not on file.

For CDR1 and CDR2, the germline V gene (reference sequence) lists SEHNR and FQNEAQ. The germline V and J ends show losses of 5 bases and 4 bases respectively, and no gene match explains 5 bases of the junction. The CDR3 runs 14 amino acids, cysteine and phenylalanine included. Just CDR3 DNA is preserved here, 42 bases in frame from base 1. The paper as a whole reports these results and caveats: Clinical and demographic metadata were provided uncurated, with the amount varying by source and participant.

Whole blood was collected in K2EDTA tubes by collaborating institutions according to the institutions' own protocols. For TCRbeta analysis, collaborator samples were shipped as frozen whole blood, as isolated PBMCs, or as DNA extracted from either sample type. This clonotype was sampled from a man between 65 and 85 years old with acute or convalescent COVID-19. Material for sequencing was peripheral blood. Rearrangement joined TRBV7-9 to TRBJ1-5; 7 central nucleotides agree with TRBD1. The nucleotide sequence is TGTGCCAGCAGCCAAGGGACAGATAATCAGCCCCAGCATTTT. It translates to CASSQGTDNQPQHF.